Listed here are 9 T cell receptor beta chains from one sample, sequenced in a study of graft-versus-host responses after intestinal transplantation. These receptors lack a known antigen. Sequencing used immunoSEQ multiplex PCR; TCRdb keeps in-frame clones, though not all of them. The table includes approximately 110,000 clones, 93% detected once. The sequencing used unstimulated CD8+ T cells sorted from spleen or lymph node cells, collected before transplant. All receptors come from a human donor who was the organ donor for an intestinal transplant.

The chain has TRBV6-5 and TRBJ1-1; no firm D call. Trimming stripped 8 bases from V and 1 base from J, with 17 bases between. The CDR3 extends over 15 amino acids. Germline V lookup: CDR1 MNHEY, CDR2 SVGAGI. The DNA of the CDR3 is TGTGCCAGCGGATGGGAAGGGTCCTCGAACACTGAAGCTTTCTTT. It is translated as CASGWEGSSNTEAFF.

J is TRBJ2-3 and V is TRBV5-4; TRBD2 might be the D (6 bases). Trimming removed 4 bases from V and 6 bases from J, with 6 bases in between. The germline V gene has CDR1 SGHNT and CDR2 YYREEE (reference sequence). The CDR3 loop spans 11 amino acids. The CDR3 region has the DNA TGTGCCAGCAGCGGGGGGGATACGCAGTATTTT. Translated, it gives CASSGGDTQYF.

The chain has TRBV6-5 and TRBJ2-5, with a tentative D call TRBD1 (5 bases). Germline lookup yields CDR1 MNHEY and CDR2 SVGAGI. The CDR3 has 13 amino acids. With 0 bases removed from V and 5 bases from J, the gap between germline ends came to 7 bases. CDR3 nucleotide sequence: TGTGCCAGCAGTTACTCCAGGGTGGAGACCCAGTACTTC. Residues: CASSYSRVETQYF.

J is TRBJ2-7 and V is TRBV28; D unclear. CDR1 and CDR2 from the germline V gene are MDHEN and SYDVKM. This CDR3 spans 12 amino acids. The ends were cut back, 1 base at V and 7 bases at J, with 8 bases in the middle. The CDR3 here is CASSLSVPEQYF. In DNA, the CDR3 is TGTGCCAGCAGTTTATCGGTCCCTGAGCAGTACTTC. Complete variable domain (other parts from reference TRBV28 and TRBJ2-7): DVKVTQSSRYLVKRTGEKVFLECVQDMDHENMFWYRQDPGLGLRLIYFSYDVKMKEKGDIPEGYSVSREKKERFSLILESASTNQTSMYLCASSLSVPEQYFGPGTRLTVT.

The rearrangement links TRBV6-5 to TRBJ2-5; D not resolved. The CDR3 covers 13 residues. CDR1 MNHEY and CDR2 SVGAGI come from the germline V gene. V gave up 8 bases and J gave up 2 bases, with 12 bases separating them. CDR3 sequence reads: CASSFRRQETQYF. DNA of the CDR3: TGTGCCAGCTCGTTCCGCCGTCAAGAGACCCAGTACTTC.

This clone was detected a few times. The chain recombines TRBV5-1 with TRBJ2-2; 10 nucleotides match TRBD1. With 3 bases clipped from V and 5 bases from J, the junction kept 7 bases outside the gene matches. The CDR3 has 16 amino acids. Germline CDR1 and CDR2: SGHRS and YFSETQ. CDR3 nucleotide sequence: TGCGCCAGCAGCTCGCGGACAGGGGGGAATACCGGGGAGCTGTTTTTT. Its protein product is CASSSRTGGNTGELFF.

CDR3 DNA sequence: TGTGCCAGCAGCTTGTTAGAGGACAGAAGTCGGATGAACACTGAAGCTTTCTTT. Encoded protein: CASSLLEDRSRMNTEAFF. V gene TRBV5-6 combines with J gene TRBJ1-1, with a possible D match to TRBD1 (6 bases). This CDR3 is 18 amino acids long. Trimming took 1 base from V and 0 from J, leaving 19 bases between them. CDR1 is SGHDT and CDR2 is YYEEEE in the germline V gene.

CDR3 bases: TGTGCCAGCAGTTCGGAGCTAGCGGTCTACGAGCAGTACTTC. This encodes CASSSELAVYEQYF. The chain couples TRBV27 to TRBJ2-7; 7 nucleotides agree with TRBD2. The CDR3 runs 14 residues. Per the germline V gene, CDR1 is MNHEY and CDR2 is SMNVEV (reference sequence). The ends lost 4 bases at V and 3 bases at J; junction bases unmatched: 6.

The genes are TRBV5-1 and TRBJ2-1, with 7 bases aligning to TRBD1. Per the germline V gene, CDR1 is SGHRS and CDR2 is YFSETQ. This CDR3 comprises 16 residues. After removal of 4 bases from V and 4 bases from J, the junction contained 11 bases not matched to a gene. The CDR3 region has the DNA TGCGCCAGCAGCCCAAAGGACAGGTCTGTATACAATGAGCAGTTCTTC. It encodes CASSPKDRSVYNEQFF.